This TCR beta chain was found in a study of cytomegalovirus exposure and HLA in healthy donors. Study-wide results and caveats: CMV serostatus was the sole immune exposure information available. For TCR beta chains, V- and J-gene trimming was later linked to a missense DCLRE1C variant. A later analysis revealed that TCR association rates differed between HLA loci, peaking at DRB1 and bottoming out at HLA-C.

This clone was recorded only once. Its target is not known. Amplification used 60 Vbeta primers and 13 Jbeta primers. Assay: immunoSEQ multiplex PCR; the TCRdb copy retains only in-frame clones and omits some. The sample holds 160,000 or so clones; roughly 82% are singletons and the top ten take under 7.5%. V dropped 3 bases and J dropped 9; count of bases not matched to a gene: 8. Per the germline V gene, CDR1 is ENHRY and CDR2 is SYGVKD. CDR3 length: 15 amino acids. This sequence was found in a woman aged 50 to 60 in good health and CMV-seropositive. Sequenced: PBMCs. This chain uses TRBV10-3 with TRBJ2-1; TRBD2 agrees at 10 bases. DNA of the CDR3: TGTGCCATCAGTGATCAAGCGGGGGGGCCTCGTGAGCAGTTCTTC. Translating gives CAISDQAGGPREQFF.